A selection of T cell receptor beta chains follows, all from one sample in a study of blood T cell repertoires in COVID-19. Produced via immunoSEQ multiplex PCR; TCRdb's table is partial and in-frame only. The sample has about 260,000 clones; 88% are singletons. What was sequenced was PBMCs or T cells enriched from blood (not recorded which). These receptors originate from a woman between 40 and 55 years old with acute COVID-19. Each CDR3 is given with its conserved first and last residue. A D gene is named only where the DNA matches it firmly. Size tells how often a clone was seen (once, few, many) or the class of an expanded clone, and some rows leave it out.

abundance	j_gene	v_gene	d_gene	CDR3aa	CDR3nt
-	TRBJ1-3	TRBV19	-	CASSPTGGGNTIYF	TGTGCCAGTAGTCCGACGGGAGGCGGAAACACCATATATTTT
-	TRBJ1-1	TRBV7-3	TRBD1	CASSFKRDSKAFF	TGTGCCAGCAGCTTTAAACGGGACAGTAAAGCTTTCTTT
-	TRBJ2-4	TRBV28	-	CASSLYSGGNIQYF	TGTGCCAGCAGTTTATATTCCGGGGGAAACATTCAGTACTTC
-	TRBJ2-3	TRBV1	-	CTSSQDPLSPREGLTDTQYF	TGCACCAGCAGCCAAGACCCCCTCAGTCCGCGGGAGGGCCTCACAGATACGCAGTATTTT
few	TRBJ1-5	TRBV3-1/TRBV3-2	TRBD1	CASSQDMQGGQPQHF	TGTGCCAGCAGCCAAGATATGCAAGGGGGCCAGCCCCAGCATTTT
few	TRBJ2-2	TRBV9	TRBD2	CASSTLAGGTGELFF	TGTGCCAGCAGCACCCTAGCGGGAGGCACCGGGGAGCTGTTTTTT
once	TRBJ2-7	TRBV6-2/TRBV6-3	-	CASSYRDWKYEQYF	TGTGCCAGCAGTTACAGGGACTGGAAATACGAGCAGTACTTC
-	TRBJ2-3	TRBV2	TRBD2	CASSEGLVINTQYF	TGTGCCAGCAGTGAGGGACTAGTCATTAATACGCAGTATTTT
-	TRBJ1-1	TRBV2	-	CASTGTFVNTEAFF	TGTGCCAGCACCGGGACATTCGTGAACACTGAAGCTTTCTTT
-	TRBJ2-1	TRBV5-5	-	CASSWLRSSYNEQFF	TGTGCCAGCAGCTGGTTGCGTAGCTCCTACAATGAGCAGTTCTTC
-	TRBJ2-3	TRBV5-1	TRBD2	CASSLVPSGATDTQYF	TGCGCCAGCAGCTTGGTTCCTAGCGGGGCCACAGATACGCAGTATTTT
once	TRBJ2-5	TRBV11-3	TRBD2	CASSLDLRAASGETQYF	TGTGCCAGCAGCTTAGATCTACGCGCGGCTAGCGGAGAGACCCAGTACTTC
-	TRBJ2-5	TRBV6-5	TRBD1	CASTIQGNQETQYF	TGTGCCAGCACCATACAGGGGAACCAAGAGACCCAGTACTTC
-	TRBJ1-1	TRBV7-9	-	CASSLIQGRDTEAFF	TGTGCCAGCAGCTTAATACAGGGACGGGACACTGAAGCTTTCTTT
-	TRBJ2-7	TRBV18	-	CASSPPRGEGYEQYF	TGTGCCAGCTCACCACCCAGGGGCGAGGGGTACGAGCAGTACTTC
-	TRBJ2-7	TRBV10-3	-	CAISDGFYEQYF	TGTGCCATCAGTGACGGGTTCTACGAGCAGTACTTC
-	TRBJ1-1	TRBV11-2	-	CASSLALDRKAFF	TGTGCCAGCAGCTTAGCTCTGGACAGAAAAGCTTTCTTT
-	TRBJ2-5	TRBV5-1	-	CASGGETQYF	TGCGCCAGCGGGGGGGAGACCCAGTACTTC